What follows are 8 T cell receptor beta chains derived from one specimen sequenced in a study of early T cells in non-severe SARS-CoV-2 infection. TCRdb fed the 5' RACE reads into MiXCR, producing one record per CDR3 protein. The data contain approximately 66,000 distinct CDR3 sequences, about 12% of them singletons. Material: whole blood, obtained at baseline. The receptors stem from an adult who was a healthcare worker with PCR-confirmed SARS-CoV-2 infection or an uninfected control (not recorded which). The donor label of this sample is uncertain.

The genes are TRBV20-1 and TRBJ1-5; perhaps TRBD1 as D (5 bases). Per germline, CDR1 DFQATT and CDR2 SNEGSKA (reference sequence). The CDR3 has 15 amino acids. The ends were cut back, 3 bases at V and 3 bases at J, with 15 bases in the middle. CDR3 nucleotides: TGCAGTGCTAGGGGGCGTGGGAGAGTCAATCAGCCCCAGCATTTT. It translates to CSARGRGRVNQPQHF.

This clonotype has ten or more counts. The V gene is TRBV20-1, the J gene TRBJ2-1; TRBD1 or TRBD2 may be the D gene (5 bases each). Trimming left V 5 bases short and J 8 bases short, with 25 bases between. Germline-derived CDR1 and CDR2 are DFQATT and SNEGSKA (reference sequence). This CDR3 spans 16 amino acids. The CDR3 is CSAEKRFPGAVDEQFF. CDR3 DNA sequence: TGCAGTGCTGAGAAGAGGTTTCCCGGGGCGGTTGATGAGCAGTTCTTC.

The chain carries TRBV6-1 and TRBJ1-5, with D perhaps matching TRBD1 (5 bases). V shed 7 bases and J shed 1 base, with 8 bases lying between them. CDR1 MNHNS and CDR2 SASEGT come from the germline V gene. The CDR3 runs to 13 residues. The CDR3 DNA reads TGTGCCAGCATTGGACAAAGCAATCAGCCCCAGCATTTT. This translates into CASIGQSNQPQHF.

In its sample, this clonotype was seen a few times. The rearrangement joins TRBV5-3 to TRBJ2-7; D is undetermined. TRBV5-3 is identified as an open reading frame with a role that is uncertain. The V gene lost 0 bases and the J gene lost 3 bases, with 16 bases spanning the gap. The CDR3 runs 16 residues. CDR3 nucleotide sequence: TGTGCCAGAAGCTTGGAGATTCCAACGTACGTCTACGAGCAGTACGTC. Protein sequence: CARSLEIPTYVYEQYV.

CDR3 loop: CASRDRVSLETQYF. CDR3 DNA: TGTGCCAGCAGGGACAGGGTTTCCTTAGAGACCCAGTACTTC. V and J are TRBV5-6 and TRBJ2-5, with TRBD1 matching 8 bases. Germline V gene data show CDR1 as SGHDT and CDR2 as YYEEEE. Germline trimming cut 5 bases from V and 4 bases from J; bases unmatched to any gene: 7. There are 14 residues in the CDR3. The variable domain in full, completed from reference TRBV5-6 and TRBJ2-5, reads DAGVTQSPTHLIKTRGQQVTLRCSPKSGHDTVSWYQQALGQGPQFIFQYYEEEERQRGNFPDRFSGHQFPNYSSELNVNALLLGDSALYLCASRDRVSLETQYFGPGTRLLVL.

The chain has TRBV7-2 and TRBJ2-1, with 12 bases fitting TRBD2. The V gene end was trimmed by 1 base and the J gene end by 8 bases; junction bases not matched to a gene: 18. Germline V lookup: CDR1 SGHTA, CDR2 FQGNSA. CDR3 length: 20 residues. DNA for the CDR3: TGTGCCAGCAGCTTAGATATGACTAGCGGGGGACCCAGGTCTGACTATGAGCAGTTCTTC. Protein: CASSLDMTSGGPRSDYEQFF.

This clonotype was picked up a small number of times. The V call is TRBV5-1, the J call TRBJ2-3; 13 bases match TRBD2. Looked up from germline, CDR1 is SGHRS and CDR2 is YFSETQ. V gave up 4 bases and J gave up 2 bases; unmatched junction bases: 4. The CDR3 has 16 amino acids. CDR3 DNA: TGCGCCAGCAGCCCAGGACTAGCGGGGGCCACAGATACGCAGTATTTT. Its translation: CASSPGLAGATDTQYF.

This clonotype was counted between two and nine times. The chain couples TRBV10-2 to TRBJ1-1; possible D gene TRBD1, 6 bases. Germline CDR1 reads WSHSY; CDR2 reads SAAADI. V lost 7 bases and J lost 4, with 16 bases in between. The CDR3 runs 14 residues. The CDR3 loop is CASIPGTRGTEAFF. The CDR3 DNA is TGCGCCAGCATTCCAGGCACCAGGGGCACTGAAGCTTTCTTT.